This T cell receptor beta chain was recorded in a study of tumor-infiltrating lymphocytes in localized non-small cell lung cancer (dated by TCRdb to the early 2020s). About the full investigation: Patients whose samples were collected after neoadjuvant chemotherapy, as well as both smokers and never-smokers and several histologies, were included in the cohort. From each patient came resected tumor tissue plus uninvolved lung tissue from that same patient, and the uninvolved lung tissue was described as non-adjacent to the tumor. Alongside flow cytometry, multiplex immunofluorescence, RNA-seq, exome sequencing and proteomics, TCR sequencing was applied to the same patients as one of several integrated assays. The overall ICON cohort was composed of over a hundred surgical patients with localized non-small cell lung cancer whose tumors were resected. A total of roughly 57 patients were included in the paired tumor versus uninvolved lung comparison of immunoSEQ T-cell fraction. Summary of the overall study and its limitations: No association of tumor T-cell fraction from TCR sequencing with recurrence-free survival was found (p = 0.61). TCR-derived T-cell fraction did not differ between the flow cytometry-defined immunotypes IM1 (good prognosis) and IM2 (poor prognosis). Because different assays used different pieces of the same tissue, intratumor heterogeneity could not be separated from technical variation. Higher T cell infiltration in tumors than in uninvolved lung tissue was supported by TCRbeta sequencing, consistent with immunofluorescence CD3 counts. Assay coverage differed among patients according to how much tissue was available, so only a subset of the cohort had TCR sequencing.

TCR sequencing with the immunoSEQ assay provided the T-cell fraction in tumor and uninvolved lung tissue. Per the source publication's procedure: For survival analysis, patients were divided into high (upper tertile) and low (lower two tertiles) T-cell fraction groups, which were compared by log-rank test. A signed-rank test was used to test differences in T-cell fraction between paired tumor and uninvolved lung samples. TCRdb took this table from immuneACCESS and kept in-frame rearrangements with V and J called. Such tables lack part of the clones; where checked against another copy, unresolved V genes explain under half of the gap, and the rest is unexplained. Clone size and the V and J calls come from that table; the DNA yielded D and trimming. The sample yields about 23,000 clones; 69% were counted once. Together, the top ten hold about 14% of the sample. Clipping removes 4 bases from V and 4 bases from J, with 6 as the unmatched junction base count. The CDR3 covers 15 residues, taking in both the cysteine and the phenylalanine. The sequence is cut down to CDR3 DNA, 45 bases in frame from base 1.

The first patient joined ICON in the first half of 2016, and enrollment wrapped up when the last patient was enrolled in late 2018. A subcohort of around 76 patients provided fresh tumor and matched uninvolved tissue for in-depth immune analyses, with TCR sequencing among those analyses. TCR sequencing was performed on DNA isolated from bulk tissue, without cell sorting. The table lists this clone with a few counts. What this receptor recognizes is not known. Qualities for individual bases were not recorded, and no much larger clone is one base off. Material for sequencing was lung tumor tissue. The chain joins TRBV23-1 to TRBJ2-5, with 10 bases in between that match TRBD2. TRBV23-1 is known as an ORF, though its function is uncertain. This TCR was recovered from a human donor with non-small cell lung cancer. The CDR3 is CASSRLAGPSETQYF. The nucleotides read TGCGCCAGCAGTCGACTAGCGGGCCCCTCAGAGACCCAGTACTTC.